This T cell receptor beta chain was captured in a study of response to subunit inactivated influenza vaccine. TCRdb reanalysed the RT-PCR reads using MiXCR and keeps one entry per CDR3 protein. Counted here are around 520,000 distinct CDR3 sequences, over 9.5% occurring once; the ten biggest clones make up 10%. The V gene's germline CDR1 is SGHTA and CDR2 FQGNSA. This CDR3 comprises 14 residues. The germline V and J ends were trimmed by 3 bases and 10 bases, with 15 bases remaining between them. General study results and limits: Only a handful of new T cells, the authors suggested, are recruited with each seasonal influenza vaccination.

Turning to this clonotype: The antigen is not known.

The rearrangement uses TRBV7-2 and TRBJ1-4, with D perhaps TRBD1 (5 bases). This TCR came from a man between 50 and 59 years old who received an inactivated influenza vaccine. The specimen comprised PBMCs from blood, sampled on the day of vaccination. CDR3 protein: CASSFNMEGRKLFF. Here the CDR3 DNA reads TGTGCCAGCAGCTTCAATATGGAGGGACGAAAACTGTTTTTT.